This T cell receptor (beta chain) emerged from a study of shared clonotypes between healthy human individuals. Study background: Ranging from 18 to 49 in age, donors were two women and three men. Three plates were used per donor for CD4 naive, three for CD4 memory, two for CD8 naive and one for CD8 memory.

Regarding this clone: The antigen is not known.

The study's findings and limits: Exclusively blood specimens were collected; tissue repertoires likely differ.

Germline V CDR1 and CDR2: MNHEY, SMNVEV (reference sequence). This CDR3 is 15 amino acids long. J lost 3 bases, V lost 5 bases, and 8 bases had no gene match. The method was immunoSEQ multiplex PCR; TCRdb's version includes in-frame clones alone and lacks a portion of them. Of 2.3 million or so clones in the sample, just over 90% were seen once. V gene TRBV27 combines with J gene TRBJ1-2; 8 nucleotides line up with TRBD1. The sequence derives from a man younger than 35 in good health. Some clones in this sample may be carry-over from other donors' samples. What was sequenced was naive CD4+ T cells from PBMCs. Indicated subset: CD45RA+ positively selected. For the CDR3, the DNA is TGTGCCAGCAGTCCCCAGGGGGCGCAGTACTATGGCTACACCTTC. It translates to CASSPQGAQYYGYTF.